This T cell receptor (beta chain) was found in a study of blood T cell repertoires in COVID-19 (dated by TCRdb to 2020 to 2022). For the wider study: Samples covering the acute and convalescent phases of COVID-19 were provided by collaborators in the United States, Italy and Spain. The material from the prospective study consisted of cDNA or gDNA derived from T cells, B-cell-depleted T cells, or PBMCs. Subjects who had been exposed to COVID-19, were actively infected with it, or had recovered from it provided the deeply sampled blood TCRbeta repertoires that made up the dataset. The repertoires were released in a freely available public database meant as a resource for research on the immune response to SARS-CoV-2. Samples were obtained from the ongoing ImmuneRACE study (first 160 participants) and from 1,254 subjects provided by 6 global collaborators. Nearly every sample came with metadata listing a de-identified subject ID, COVID-19 status, age in years and sex. Where available, HLA class I and class II types were obtained from metadata supplied by the sample provider rather than from assay-based typing. On the study overall, not on this receptor specifically: The quantity of clinical and demographic metadata differed by source and by participant and was supplied without curation.

Concerning this clone: Its cognate antigen has yet to be identified. No per-base quality is available; no much larger clone lies one base away.

Collaborating institutions collected whole blood in K2EDTA tubes following their own protocols. For TCRbeta analysis, collaborators shipped samples as frozen whole blood, isolated PBMCs, or DNA extracted from either of those sample types. TCRbeta CDR3 regions were amplified from genomic DNA by means of the immunoSEQ Assay, a bias-controlled multiplex PCR. Per the source publication's procedure: Nucleated cell counts per sample were estimated from amplification of reference gene primers within the assay. To quantify the absolute abundance of each unique TCRbeta CDR3 rearrangement, sequence reads were collapsed and filtered. For each sample, productive Simpson clonality was calculated by taking the square root of Simpson's diversity index across productive rearrangements. TCRdb obtained this table from immuneACCESS and retained in-frame rearrangements with V and J assigned. These tables miss some clones; where compared with another copy, unresolved V genes account for less than half of the shortfall, and the remainder is unexplained. V, J and clone size are those of that table, while D and trimming were read from the DNA. Within this sample are about 55,000 clones, with over 75% of them counted one time only. The ten largest clones represent under 15% of the sample.

Looking up the germline V gene yields CDR1 SGHDN and CDR2 FVKESK. Including the terminal cysteine and phenylalanine, the CDR3 comprises 15 residues. The kept DNA is CDR3 alone, 45 bases in frame from the first base. Trimmed from V: 1 base; trimmed from J: 8 bases; junction bases lacking a gene match: 8. The clonotype comes from a human donor with active COVID-19. The donor label of this sample is uncertain. The sample comprised peripheral blood. Here the chain combines TRBV14 and TRBJ2-1; the central 7 bases match TRBD2. The CDR3 protein sequence reads: CASSQGLFLADEQFF. The nucleotides read TGTGCCAGCAGCCAAGGTCTGTTTCTAGCGGATGAGCAGTTCTTC.